This TCR beta chain is drawn from a study of T cell responses to AZD1222 COVID-19 vaccine. On the study more broadly: Timing groups of about 4 and about 12 weeks for second doses were pooled.

Worth noting for this clone: Its specificity is unknown.

Germline CDR1 reads SGHNT; CDR2 reads YYREEE (reference sequence). The junction had 7 bases not matched to a gene; V was cut back by 1 base and J by 6 bases. The CDR3 has 15 residues. Points from the study as a whole: Reportedly, nearly half of unique spike TCRs recognized epitopes outside B.1.351/B.1.1.7 mutations.

Sequenced by immunoSEQ multiplex PCR; TCRdb stores in-frame clones only, minus some. Here the sample spans over 65,000 clones, approximately 80% being singletons. Sample: peripheral blood, taken on day 0 of AZD1222 vaccination. The clonotype originates from an adult in good health. This sequence joins TRBV5-4 and TRBJ1-2; 9 bases align to TRBD1. CDR3 DNA: TGTGCCAGCAGCTTGACCCTAGGACAGGGGAATGGCTACACCTTC. Protein: CASSLTLGQGNGYTF. The variable domain in full, with the rest retrieved from reference TRBV5-4 and TRBJ1-2, is ETGVTQSPTHLIKTRGQQVTLRCSSQSGHNTVSWYQQALGQGPQFIFQYYREEENGRGNFPPRFSGLQFPNYSSELNVNALELDDSALYLCASSLTLGQGNGYTFGSGTRLTVV.